A single T cell receptor (beta chain) is shown here with its context. TCRdb keeps only in-frame clones here, not all; method: immunoSEQ multiplex PCR. The sample yields about 47,000 clones, over 75% seen once. The sample originates from a study of blood T cell repertoires in COVID-19. Study in general: PBMCs, B-cell-depleted T cells, or T cells were the source of the cDNA or gDNA that made up the material.

Germline trimming cut 2 bases from V and 3 bases from J; bases unmatched to any gene: 6. The CDR3 consists of 17 residues. The sequenced sample consisted of peripheral blood. The sequence was obtained from a man in his 70s with active COVID-19. The gene calls are TRBV23-1 and TRBJ2-1, with TRBD2 matching 11 bases. TRBV23-1 counts as an open reading frame of uncertain function. The CDR3 protein is CASSQPPSGGFYNEQFF. The DNA of the CDR3 is TGCGCCAGCAGTCAACCCCCTAGCGGGGGGTTCTACAATGAGCAGTTCTTC.